The 10 T cell receptor beta chains given below trace back to one sample, sequenced in a study of T-cell reconstitution after alpha-beta-depleted transplantation in children. Unique molecular identifiers were incorporated when the TCRbeta library was constructed. TCRdb independently ran MiXCR on the PCR reads; one entry per CDR3 protein. The sample lists 250,000 to 400,000 distinct CDR3 sequences, 20% to 30% occurring once. The specimen was PBMCs, mostly from graft donor cells, collected 180 days after TCRalphabeta/CD19-depleted stem cell transplant. The receptors come from a male patient between 10 and 17 years old who had a stem cell transplant for acute lymphoblastic leukemia, so the T cells may come from the graft donor.

This clonotype was counted only a few times. The CDR3 region is CASSWGARREQYF. Written as DNA, the CDR3 is TGTGCCAGCAGTTGGGGCGCCCGGAGAGAGCAGTACTTC. The chain employs TRBV27 and TRBJ2-7; D is possibly TRBD1 (5 bases). The V gene's germline CDR1 is MNHEY and CDR2 SMNVEV (reference sequence). This CDR3 has 13 amino acids. V dropped 4 bases and J dropped 7 bases, with 14 bases sitting between them.

This clonotype has just a few counts. The CDR3 sequence is CASSYLGDSGTDTQYF. The DNA of the CDR3 is TGTGCCAGCAGTTACCTCGGGGATAGCGGCACAGATACGCAGTATTTT. The V gene is TRBV6-2 or TRBV6-3, the J gene TRBJ2-3; D is perhaps TRBD2 (5 bases). Germline V gene lookup returns CDR1 MNHEY and CDR2 SVGEGT. CDR3 length: 16 residues. The V end lost 2 bases, the J end lost 1 base, and 13 bases lay between the germline ends.

Here the CDR3 DNA reads TGTGCCAGCAGCCAAGACAACCCGGGACTAGTAAACACCGGGGAGCTGTTTTTT. Amino acids: CASSQDNPGLVNTGELFF. The chain is built from TRBV4-2 and TRBJ2-2; 8 bases map to TRBD2. This CDR3 comprises 18 residues. V was pared by 0 bases and J by 2 bases, with 8 bases of the junction left unmatched. Germline lookup yields CDR1 LGHNA and CDR2 YNFKEQ.

This clonotype has just a few counts. This chain joins TRBV28 and TRBJ1-5; TRBD1 matches 8 bases. J gave up 4 bases and V 6 bases, and 11 bases lay outside the gene matches. This CDR3 contains 16 residues. Germline V CDR1 and CDR2: MDHEN, SYDVKM. CDR3 sequence: CASSPDRGFMNQPQHF. The CDR3 bases are TGTGCCAGCAGCCCCGACAGGGGCTTTATGAATCAGCCCCAGCATTTT.

The rearrangement links TRBV16 to TRBJ1-5; D not resolved. Trimming removed 0 bases from V and 4 bases from J, with 10 bases in between. Germline V gives CDR1 KGHSY, CDR2 FQNENV. The CDR3 is 15 residues long. Here the CDR3 reads CASSQSGISNQPQHF. As DNA, the CDR3 is TGTGCCAGCAGCCAATCAGGGATTAGTAATCAGCCCCAGCATTTT.

This clonotype was recorded a few times. This chain joins TRBV4-1 and TRBJ2-7; maybe TRBD2 (7 bases). V was cut by 4 bases and J by 3 bases, with 16 bases left in between. The CDR3 is 15 amino acids. Germline CDR1 is MGHRA and CDR2 is YSYEKL. CDR3 bases: TGCGCCAGCAGCCCAACGGGGGGCGGTCACTACGAGCAGTACTTC. This encodes CASSPTGGGHYEQYF.

This clonotype was counted between two and nine times. V gene TRBV7-9 combines with J gene TRBJ2-3; D is undetermined. The CDR3 contains 15 residues. V was clipped by 2 bases and J by 6 bases, with 15 bases between them. CDR1 SEHNR and CDR2 FQNEAQ come from the germline V gene (reference sequence). In DNA form, the CDR3 reads TGTGCCAGCAGCTTAAAAGGAAAGGCGAGGGATACGCAGTATTTT. This encodes CASSLKGKARDTQYF.

The chain carries TRBV25-1 and TRBJ2-7; 9 nucleotides align to TRBD2. The CDR3 has 14 residues. The germline V gene has CDR1 MGHDK and CDR2 SYGVNS. Trimming at V came to 2 bases and at J to 7 bases, leaving 6 bases not matched to a gene. The CDR3 region is CASSEAGGPQEQYF. CDR3 bases: TGTGCCAGCAGTGAAGCGGGAGGGCCGCAAGAGCAGTACTTC.

This chain links TRBV6-2 or TRBV6-3 with TRBJ2-4; the match to TRBD1 covers 8 bases. This CDR3 is 14 amino acids long. CDR1 MNHEY and CDR2 SVGEGT come from the germline V gene. The ends lost 6 bases at V and 6 bases at J; junction bases unmatched: 7. This CDR3 is CASRSGGRGNIQYF. The CDR3, as DNA: TGTGCCAGCAGATCAGGGGGCAGGGGAAACATTCAGTACTTC.

V is TRBV4-1 and J is TRBJ2-7, with 9 bases identical to TRBD1. The CDR3 covers 17 residues. V lost 2 bases and J lost 6; bases outside the gene matches: 14. Germline lookup yields CDR1 MGHRA and CDR2 YSYEKL. The CDR3 DNA sequence: TGCGCCAGCAGCCAAAGTTTCCCCGGGACAGGGACGGGCGAGCAGTACTTC. This translates into CASSQSFPGTGTGEQYF.